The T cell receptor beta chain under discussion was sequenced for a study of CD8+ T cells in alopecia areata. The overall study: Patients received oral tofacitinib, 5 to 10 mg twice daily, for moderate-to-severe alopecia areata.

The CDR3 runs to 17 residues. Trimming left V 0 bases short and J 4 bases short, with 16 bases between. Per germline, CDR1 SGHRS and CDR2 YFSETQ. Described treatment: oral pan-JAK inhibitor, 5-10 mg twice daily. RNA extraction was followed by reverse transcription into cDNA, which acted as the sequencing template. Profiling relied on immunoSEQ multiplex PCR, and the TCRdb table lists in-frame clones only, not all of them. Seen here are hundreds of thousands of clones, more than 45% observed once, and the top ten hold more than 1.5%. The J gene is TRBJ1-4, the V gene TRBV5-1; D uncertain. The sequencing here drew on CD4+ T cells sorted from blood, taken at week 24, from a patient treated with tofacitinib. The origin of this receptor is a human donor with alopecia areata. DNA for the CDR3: TGCGCCAGCAGCTTGGGAAGGGCGGCAGCCTTTAATGAAAAACTGTTTTTT. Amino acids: CASSLGRAAAFNEKLFF.